The 4 T cell receptor beta chains reported below all come from one sample, sequenced in a study of T cell responses to AZD1222 COVID-19 vaccine. The assay was immunoSEQ multiplex PCR, and TCRdb's table has in-frame clones only and misses some. The table lists fewer than 120,000 clones, roughly 92% of them singletons. This specimen was peripheral blood, taken 28 days after the second AZD1222 dose. The receptors stem from an adult who received the AZD1222 COVID-19 vaccine.

The chain combines TRBV6-4 with TRBJ2-7; D remains ambiguous. Germline-derived CDR1 and CDR2 are MRHNA and SNTAGT. The length of the CDR3 is 14 residues. The V gene lost 3 bases and the J gene lost 2 bases, with 11 bases spanning the gap. CDR3 region: CASSDSTVPYEQYF. In DNA form, the CDR3 reads TGTGCCAGCAGTGATAGTACCGTACCCTACGAGCAGTACTTC.

The chain uses TRBV10-3 and TRBJ2-1; 8 bases are shared with TRBD2. Unmatched junction bases numbered 8, after V lost 1 base and J lost 0 bases. Germline CDR1 and CDR2: ENHRY and SYGVKD. The CDR3 has 18 residues. This CDR3 is CAISELTIAGSSYNEQFF. CDR3 sequence (DNA): TGTGCCATCAGTGAGTTGACTATAGCGGGGAGCTCCTACAATGAGCAGTTCTTC.

The V call is TRBV25-1, the J call TRBJ2-5; TRBD2 might be the D (7 bases). This CDR3 spans 15 amino acids. V lost 3 bases and J 5 bases, leaving 16 bases between the germline ends. Germline CDR1 is MGHDK and CDR2 is SYGVNS. The CDR3 DNA reads TGTGCCAGCAGTGACCATCTGGGGGGGCAGGAGACCCAGTACTTC. As protein: CASSDHLGGQETQYF.

The DNA of the CDR3 is TGTGCCAGCAGTAAAAACTCAGAAGGACAGACCTACGAGCAGTACTTC. This encodes CASSKNSEGQTYEQYF. The chain combines TRBV5-5 with TRBJ2-7; perhaps TRBD1 as D (6 bases). Trimming removed 5 bases from V and 2 bases from J, with 20 bases in between. The CDR3 has 16 residues. Germline V gene lookup returns CDR1 SGHKS and CDR2 YYEKEE (reference sequence).